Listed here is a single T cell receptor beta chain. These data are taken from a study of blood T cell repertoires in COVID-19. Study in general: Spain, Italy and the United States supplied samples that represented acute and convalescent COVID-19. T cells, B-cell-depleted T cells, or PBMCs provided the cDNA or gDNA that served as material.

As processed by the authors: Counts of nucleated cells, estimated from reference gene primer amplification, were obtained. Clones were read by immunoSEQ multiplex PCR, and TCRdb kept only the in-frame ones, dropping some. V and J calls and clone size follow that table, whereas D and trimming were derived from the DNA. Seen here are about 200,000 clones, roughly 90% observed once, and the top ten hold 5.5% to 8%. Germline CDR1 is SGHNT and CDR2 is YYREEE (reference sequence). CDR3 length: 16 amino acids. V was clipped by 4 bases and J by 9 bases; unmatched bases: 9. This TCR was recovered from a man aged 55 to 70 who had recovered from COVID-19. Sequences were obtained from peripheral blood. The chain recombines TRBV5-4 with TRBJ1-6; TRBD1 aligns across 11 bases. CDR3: CASSHGSGTGGSPLHF. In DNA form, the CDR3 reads TGTGCCAGCAGCCACGGGTCCGGGACAGGGGGTTCACCCCTCCACTTT. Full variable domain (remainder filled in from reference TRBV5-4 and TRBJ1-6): ETGVTQSPTHLIKTRGQQVTLRCSSQSGHNTVSWYQQALGQGPQFIFQYYREEENGRGNFPPRFSGLQFPNYSSELNVNALELDDSALYLCASSHGSGTGGSPLHFGNGTRLTVT.